The next 13 T cell receptor beta chains were all read from a single sample in a study of T cells in tuberculosis. Sample time point: new active TB diagnosis, blood taken before or within 7 days of starting treatment. Sequencing used immunoSEQ multiplex PCR; TCRdb keeps in-frame clones, though not all of them. Counted here are about 33,000 clones, roughly 94% occurring once; the ten biggest clones make up roughly 6.4%. The sequencing used PBMCs, collected at tuberculosis diagnosis. The source is an adult with tuberculosis. Some clones in this sample may be carry-over from other donors' samples.

The chain employs TRBV7-2 and TRBJ2-3; 9 bases agree with TRBD1. The CDR3 is made up of 16 amino acids. The germline CDR1 and CDR2 sequences are SGHTA and FQGNSA. V shed 3 bases and J 6 bases; nucleotides not matched to a gene: 10. CDR3 DNA: TGTGCCAGCAGCTTTTTTACAGGGGGCGCATCCGATACGCAGTATTTT. This encodes CASSFFTGGASDTQYF.

This chain links TRBV19 with TRBJ1-4, with 7 nucleotides matching TRBD1. Per germline, CDR1 LNHDA and CDR2 SQIVND (reference sequence). This CDR3 region has 15 residues. After removal of 10 bases from V and 2 bases from J, the junction contained 10 bases not matched to a gene. The CDR3 spells CATSTGFTTNEKLFF. The CDR3 DNA is TGTGCCACCTCGACAGGGTTCACTACTAATGAAAAACTGTTTTTT.

This chain uses TRBV7-8 with TRBJ1-2; TRBD1 aligns across 9 bases. J gave up 2 bases and V 2 bases, and 12 bases lay outside the gene matches. CDR3 length: 18 residues. CDR1 is SGHVS and CDR2 is FQNEAQ in the germline V gene. The CDR3 loop reads CASSLKRETGGGNYGYTF. The CDR3 nucleotides are TGTGCCAGCAGCTTAAAGCGTGAAACAGGGGGCGGAAACTATGGCTACACCTTC.

This chain joins TRBV13 and TRBJ1-4; weak D call: TRBD1 (6 bases). Germline V CDR1 and CDR2: PRHDT, FYEKMQ (reference sequence). CDR3 size: 15 residues. The V and J ends lost 5 bases and 2 bases respectively, with 12 bases between them. The CDR3 loop is CASSPRGSTNEKLFF. The DNA of the CDR3 is TGTGCCAGCAGCCCCAGGGGAAGTACTAATGAAAAACTGTTTTTT.

This chain links TRBV7-9 with TRBJ1-1, with TRBD1 as a possible D gene (5 bases). The CDR3 sequence is 15 residues long. V lost 2 bases and J 0 bases, leaving 10 bases between the germline ends. Germline V gene data show CDR1 as SEHNR and CDR2 as FQNEAQ (reference sequence). Here the CDR3 DNA reads TGTGCCAGCAGCTTACTCCGACAGATGAACACTGAAGCTTTCTTT. Its protein is CASSLLRQMNTEAFF.

V gene TRBV6-5 combines with J gene TRBJ1-2; D may be TRBD1 (6 bases). The length of the CDR3 is 14 residues. The ends were cut back, 5 bases at V and 6 bases at J, with 16 bases in the middle. From germline, CDR1 is MNHEY and CDR2 SVGAGI. The DNA for the CDR3 is TGTGCCAGCAGTCCTCTGTACAGGGTGAATGGCTACACCTTC. Translating it yields CASSPLYRVNGYTF.

In this sample, this clone turned up once. The chain is built from TRBV18 and TRBJ1-1; D unresolved. V gave up 3 bases and J gave up 3 bases, with 14 bases separating them. Germline V gene sequence: CDR1 KGHSH, CDR2 LQKENI. The CDR3 covers 15 residues. In DNA, the CDR3 is TGTGCCAGCTCACCCGGAGCCACGCGGGACACTGAAGCTTTCTTT. Protein: CASSPGATRDTEAFF. Combining the CDR3 with reference TRBV18 and TRBJ1-1 gives the whole variable domain NAGVMQNPRHLVRRRGQEARLRCSPMKGHSHVYWYRQLPEEGLKFMVYLQKENIIDESGMPKERFSAEFPKEGPSILRIQQVVRGDSAAYFCASSPGATRDTEAFFGQGTRLTVV.

This clone came up once. The chain uses TRBV4-2 and TRBJ1-4; the D is unclear. The CDR3 length is 15 residues. V gave up 0 bases and J gave up 8 bases, with 13 bases separating them. Germline V gene data show CDR1 as LGHNA and CDR2 as YNFKEQ. The CDR3 loop is CASSQEEGLLEKLFF. Here the CDR3 DNA reads TGTGCCAGCAGCCAAGAGGAGGGCCTTCTGGAAAAACTGTTTTTT.

CDR3 nucleotides: TGTGCCAGCAGCCAGACAGGAGGTGAGCAGTTCTTC. It translates to CASSQTGGEQFF. The chain combines TRBV11-3 with TRBJ2-1; tentative D call: TRBD1 (6 bases). Trimming pared 5 bases from V and 9 bases from J, leaving 11 bases between. The CDR3 has 12 amino acids. Germline CDR1 SGHNT, CDR2 YENEEA.

The chain has TRBV6-4 and TRBJ2-3; TRBD2 matches at 7 bases. CDR3 size: 18 residues. V was pared by 4 bases and J by 0 bases, with 13 bases of the junction left unmatched. The germline CDR1 and CDR2 sequences are MRHNA and SNTAGT. The CDR3 here is CASSGCKEVGGSTDTQYF. CDR3 nucleotides: TGTGCCAGCAGTGGATGTAAGGAAGTGGGGGGGAGCACAGATACGCAGTATTTT.

This clone has only a few counts. The rearrangement links TRBV18 to TRBJ2-7; no firm D call. V was clipped by 8 bases and J by 2 bases, with 16 bases between them. This CDR3 comprises 14 residues. Germline values: CDR1 KGHSH, CDR2 LQKENI. The CDR3 coding sequence is TGTGCCAGCACGCACGAGAGACAAACCTACGAGCAGTACTTC. Encoded protein: CASTHERQTYEQYF.

This chain connects TRBV15 to TRBJ2-1; the match to TRBD1 covers 9 bases. Germline loops: CDR1 LNHNV, CDR2 YYDKDF (reference sequence). The CDR3 loop spans 17 amino acids. Trimming removed 0 bases from V and 4 bases from J; junction bases left unmatched: 7. CDR3 amino acids: CATSRDPTGTGYNEQFF. The DNA for the CDR3 is TGTGCCACCAGCAGAGATCCGACCGGGACAGGGTACAATGAGCAGTTCTTC.

The chain carries TRBV30 and TRBJ1-3; D unclear. V lost 0 bases, J lost 3 bases, and 6 bases lay in between. The CDR3 is 13 residues long. Germline loops: CDR1 GTSNPN, CDR2 SVGIG (reference sequence). The CDR3 bases are TGTGCCTGGAGTGTCGGGTTTGGAAACACCATATATTTT. Translating gives CAWSVGFGNTIYF.